This record looks at one TCR beta chain sequence and its context. Its antigen has not been determined. There are no base qualities to consult, and no much larger clone falls within one base. Libraries were built with the immunoSEQ multiplex PCR assay. TCRdb limited this immuneACCESS table to in-frame rearrangements with V and J called. A share of clones is missing; checked studies link under half to unresolved V genes, and the rest is unexplained. The sample contains some 70,000 clones, around 85% of them found a single time. Less than 3.5% of the sample comes from the top ten. From V the trimming removes 2 bases and from J it removes 6 bases, while the gene matches leave 8 bases of the junction unaccounted for. The CDR3 numbers 15 residues from cysteine through phenylalanine. Just CDR3 DNA is preserved here, 45 bases in frame from base 1. The germline V gene (reference sequence) yields SEHNR for CDR1 and FQNEAQ for CDR2.

This entry comes from a study of T cell changes during pregnancy in multiple sclerosis (dated by TCRdb to about 2019). At the level of the whole study: The study examined how the T cell repertoire changed over the course of pregnancy in women with multiple sclerosis.

The receptor's source is a female donor with multiple sclerosis, enrolled in a pregnancy study. Sequencing used peripheral blood, obtained before pregnancy. Rearrangement joined TRBV7-9 to TRBJ2-7; 9 middle bases align to TRBD1. DNA sequence: TGTGCCAGCAGCTTATCCCGGACAGGGGTGATCGAGCAGTACTTC. Translated, this is CASSLSRTGVIEQYF.